Here is one T cell receptor (beta chain) with its context. Its target is unknown. The source of the sample is a study of vaccination effects on CD4 cells after COVID-19. About the research overall: With the ViraFEST assay, the study expanded antigen-specific CD4+ T cells using viral peptide pools, then sequenced them. Convalescent patients (n = two) were sampled 16 days and one week prevaccination.

The V and J ends lost 11 bases and 9 bases, in that order; junction bases with no gene match: 13. Germline values: CDR1 MNHEY, CDR2 SVGAGI. This CDR3 has 13 residues. CD4+ T cells were isolated after roughly nine days of culture. Both day 3 and day 7 saw half the medium replaced with IL-2 medium. Only in-frame clones appear in the TCRdb table, and some are missing; sequencing was by immunoSEQ multiplex PCR. Here the sample spans 45,000 to 60,000 clones, approximately 80% being singletons. This TCR came from a human donor who had a prior SARS-CoV-2 infection. The V call is TRBV6-5, the J call TRBJ2-1; 7 nucleotides align to TRBD2. Here the sequenced sample was CD4+ T cells from PBMCs cultured without peptide, taken before COVID-19 vaccination. The CDR3 here is CAGLREASTEQFF. The CDR3 bases are TGTGCCGGGCTACGGGAGGCGAGTACTGAGCAGTTCTTC.